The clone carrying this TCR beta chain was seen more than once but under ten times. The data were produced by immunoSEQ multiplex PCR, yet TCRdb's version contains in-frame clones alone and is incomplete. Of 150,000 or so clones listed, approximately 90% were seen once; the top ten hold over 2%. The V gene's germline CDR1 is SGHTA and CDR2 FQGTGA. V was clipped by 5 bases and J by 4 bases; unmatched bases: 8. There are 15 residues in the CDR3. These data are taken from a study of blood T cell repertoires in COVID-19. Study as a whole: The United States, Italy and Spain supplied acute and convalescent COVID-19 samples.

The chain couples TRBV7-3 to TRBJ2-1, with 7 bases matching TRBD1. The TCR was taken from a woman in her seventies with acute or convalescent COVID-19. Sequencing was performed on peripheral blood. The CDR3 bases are TGTGCCAGCAGCCCCACCGGGACAGCTTACAATGAGCAGTTCTTC. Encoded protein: CASSPTGTAYNEQFF.